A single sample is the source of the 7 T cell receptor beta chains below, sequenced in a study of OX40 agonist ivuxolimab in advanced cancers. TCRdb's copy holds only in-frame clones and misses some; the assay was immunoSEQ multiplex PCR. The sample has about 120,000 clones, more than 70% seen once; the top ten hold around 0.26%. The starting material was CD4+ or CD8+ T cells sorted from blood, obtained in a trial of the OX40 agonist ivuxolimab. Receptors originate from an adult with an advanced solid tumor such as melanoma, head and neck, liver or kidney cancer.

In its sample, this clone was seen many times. The CDR3 DNA is TGTGCCAGCAGTTTATGGACAGGGACTGAAGCTTTCTTT. Its translation is CASSLWTGTEAFF. The gene calls are TRBV27 and TRBJ1-1; 8 positions agree with TRBD1. With V trimmed by 1 base and J by 5 bases, 0 bases remained unmatched. The CDR3 is made up of 13 amino acids. CDR1 MNHEY and CDR2 SMNVEV come from the germline V gene (reference sequence).

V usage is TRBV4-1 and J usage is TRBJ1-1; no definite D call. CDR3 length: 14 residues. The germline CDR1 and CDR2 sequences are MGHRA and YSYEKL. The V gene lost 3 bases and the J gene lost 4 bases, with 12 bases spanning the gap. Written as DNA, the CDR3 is TGCGCCAGCAGCCAGCCGGGCTCACCCACTGAAGCTTTCTTT. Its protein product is CASSQPGSPTEAFF.

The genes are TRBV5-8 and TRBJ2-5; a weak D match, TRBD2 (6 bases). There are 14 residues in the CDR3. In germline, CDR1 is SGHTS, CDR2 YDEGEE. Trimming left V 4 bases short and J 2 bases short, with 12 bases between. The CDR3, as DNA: TGTGCCAGCAGCCCGACGGGGGAGCAAGAGACCCAGTACTTC. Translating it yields CASSPTGEQETQYF.

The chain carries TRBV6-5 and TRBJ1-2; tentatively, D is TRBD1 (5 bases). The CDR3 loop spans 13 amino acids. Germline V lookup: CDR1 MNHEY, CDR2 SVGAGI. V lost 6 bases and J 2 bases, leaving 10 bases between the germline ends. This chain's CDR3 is CASSRQRNYGYTF. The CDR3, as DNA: TGTGCCAGCAGCCGACAGCGGAACTATGGCTACACCTTC.

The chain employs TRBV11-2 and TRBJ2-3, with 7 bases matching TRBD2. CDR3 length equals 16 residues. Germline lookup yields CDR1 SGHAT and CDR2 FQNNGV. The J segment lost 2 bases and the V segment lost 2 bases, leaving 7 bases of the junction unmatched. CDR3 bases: TGTGCCAGCAGCTTAATTGGAGCGGGGAACACAGATACGCAGTATTTT. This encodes CASSLIGAGNTDTQYF.

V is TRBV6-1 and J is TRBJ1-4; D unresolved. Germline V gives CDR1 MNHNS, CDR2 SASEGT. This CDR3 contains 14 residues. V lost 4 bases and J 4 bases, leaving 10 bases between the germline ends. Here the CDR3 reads CASSGGWVNEKLFF. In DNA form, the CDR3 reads TGTGCCAGCAGTGGCGGCTGGGTTAATGAAAAACTGTTTTTT.

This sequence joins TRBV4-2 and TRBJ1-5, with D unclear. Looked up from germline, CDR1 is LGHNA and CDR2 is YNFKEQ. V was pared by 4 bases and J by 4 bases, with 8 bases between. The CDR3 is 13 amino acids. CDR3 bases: TGTGCCAGCAGCCTGGAGAGGAATCAGCCCCAGCATTTT. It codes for CASSLERNQPQHF.